The 4 T cell receptor beta chains listed next were all sequenced from one sample in a study of T cell clones after liver transplantation (dated by TCRdb to between 2018 and 2021). Libraries were constructed by the immunoSEQ multiplex PCR assay. This immuneACCESS table, as held by TCRdb, lists in-frame sequences with V and J called but not all clones. Of the missing ones, under half trace to an unresolved V gene in checked studies; the others have no known cause. The sample table shows 65,000 to 80,000 clones, and roughly 85% are seen once. The ten largest clones add up to 2.8% of the sample. The sample here was CD4+ T cells from blood, taken at the 22-month timepoint. These receptors were obtained from a human patient who received a liver transplant. It is possible that, after a transplant, some T cells come from the graft donor.

This clone was found once. The V call is TRBV10-3, the J call TRBJ2-5; 10 nucleotides line up with TRBD2. Germline CDR1 ENHRY, CDR2 SYGVKD. The CDR3 is 15 residues long. After removal of 4 bases from V and 1 base from J, the junction contained 3 bases not matched to a gene. CDR3 DNA: TGTGCCATCAGTGCGAGCGGGAGGGCCCAAGAGACCCAGTACTTC. It specifies CAISASGRAQETQYF.

About this clone itself: Sequence at one end of the junction differs from germline and may be a read error. This chain links TRBV7-7 with TRBJ1-3, with 7 bases that match TRBD1. The germline V gene encodes CDR1 SSHAT and CDR2 FNYEAQ (reference sequence). The length of the CDR3 is 21 residues. This CDR3 is CASSLASRQGPPLHSGNTIYF. For the CDR3, the DNA is TGTGCTAGCAGCTTAGCGTCCCGACAGGGTCCTCCGCTCCATTCTGGAAACACCATATATTTT.

CDR3 in DNA: TGTGCCAGTAGTCTCCGGACAGGCGCTGGGCCCCTCCACTTT. This gives the protein CASSLRTGAGPLHF. The chain links TRBV19 to TRBJ1-6; 7 bases fit TRBD1. Germline-derived CDR1 and CDR2 are LNHDA and SQIVND (reference sequence). With V trimmed by 5 bases and J by 13 bases, 11 bases remained unmatched. This CDR3 has 14 residues.

In its sample, this clone was seen once. The chain combines TRBV7-2 with TRBJ2-3, with a possible D match to TRBD1 (6 bases). Germline V CDR1 and CDR2: SGHTA, FQGNSA. Trimming pared 1 base from V and 5 bases from J, leaving 16 bases between. The CDR3 covers 16 residues. The CDR3 DNA sequence: TGTGCCAGCAGCTTAGATGGTCCAGGGGCAGGAGATACGCAGTATTTT. It translates to CASSLDGPGAGDTQYF.